This T cell receptor (beta chain) emerged from a study of lymphopenia after photon versus proton radiotherapy. Findings of the study overall: Post-nadir diversity loss with photons came from oligoclonal expansion, particularly CD8+ Temra cells. Better survival with proton therapy was suggested as possible, not demonstrated.

Regarding this clone: Its antigen is undetermined.

TCRdb keeps only in-frame clones here, not all; method: immunoSEQ multiplex PCR. The sample comprises 65,000 to 85,000 clones, about 90% of which are singletons, and 2.2% rests with the top ten. This material consisted of peripheral blood, taken from a patient treated with photon-based radiotherapy. The clonotype was recovered from a woman aged 40 to 50 with cholangiocarcinoma.

This CDR3 is CASSSWQFSGANVLTF. The CDR3 coding sequence is TGTGCCAGCAGCTCCTGGCAATTCTCTGGGGCCAACGTCCTGACTTTC. J is TRBJ2-6 and V is TRBV7-9; D gene unclear. CDR1 is SEHNR, CDR2 FQNEAQ, per germline (reference sequence). The germline V and J ends were trimmed by 4 bases and 0 bases, with 10 bases remaining between them. The CDR3 covers 16 residues.